The clone carrying this T cell receptor (beta chain) was recorded only once. This entry is derived from a study of CD8 T cells in Susac syndrome. Germline V gene data show CDR1 as MNHEY and CDR2 as SMNVEV (reference sequence). The CDR3 is 16 residues long. V gave up 5 bases and J gave up 4 bases, with 21 bases separating them. CD8+ and CD4+ blood T cells underwent TCR beta sequencing. The multiple sclerosis control group was made up of treatment-naive patients with stable or active relapsing-remitting disease. Isolation of CD8+ and CD4+ T cells was performed negatively, whereas enrichment of TEMRA cells was done by FACS. An amount of RNA that ranged from roughly 0.45 to 1 ug was reverse transcribed with random hexamers. MiXCR, run by TCRdb on the immunoSEQ multiplex PCR reads, gives a single entry per CDR3 protein. The data hold around 130,000 distinct CDR3 sequences, with more than 75% observed a single time.

The source is a human donor with multiple sclerosis. The chain combines TRBV27 with TRBJ2-7; D remains ambiguous. Sequenced input: CD8+ T cells from PBMCs. The CDR3 sequence: CASSTVPGKLRYEQYF. CDR3 DNA sequence: TGTGCCAGCAGTACAGTGCCCGGAAAACTTCGTTACGAGCAGTACTTC.